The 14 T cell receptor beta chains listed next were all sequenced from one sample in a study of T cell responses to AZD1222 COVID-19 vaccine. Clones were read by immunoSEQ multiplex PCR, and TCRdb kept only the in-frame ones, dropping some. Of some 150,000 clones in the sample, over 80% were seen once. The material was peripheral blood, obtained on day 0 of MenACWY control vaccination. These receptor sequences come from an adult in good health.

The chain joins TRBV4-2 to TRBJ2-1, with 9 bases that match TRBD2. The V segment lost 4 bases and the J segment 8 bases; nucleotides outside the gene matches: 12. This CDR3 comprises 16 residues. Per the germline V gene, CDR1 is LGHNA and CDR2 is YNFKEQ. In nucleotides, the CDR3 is TGTGCCAGCAGCCCCTTTAGCGGGAGAACGCACGATGAGCAGTTCTTC. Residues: CASSPFSGRTHDEQFF.

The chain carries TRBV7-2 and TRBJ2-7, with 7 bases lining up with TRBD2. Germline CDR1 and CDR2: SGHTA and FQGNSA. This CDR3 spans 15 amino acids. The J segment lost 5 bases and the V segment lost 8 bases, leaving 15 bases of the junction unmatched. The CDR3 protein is CASHSGGTAQNEQYF. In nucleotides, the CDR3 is TGTGCCAGCCACTCCGGGGGGACGGCTCAAAACGAGCAGTACTTC.

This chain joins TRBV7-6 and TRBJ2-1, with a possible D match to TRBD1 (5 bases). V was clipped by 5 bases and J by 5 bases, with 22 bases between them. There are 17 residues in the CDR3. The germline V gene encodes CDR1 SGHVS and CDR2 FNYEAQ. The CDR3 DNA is TGTGCCAGCAGCCGTGGACAAGCGACTCTCTTCAACAATGAGCAGTTCTTC. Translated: CASSRGQATLFNNEQFF.

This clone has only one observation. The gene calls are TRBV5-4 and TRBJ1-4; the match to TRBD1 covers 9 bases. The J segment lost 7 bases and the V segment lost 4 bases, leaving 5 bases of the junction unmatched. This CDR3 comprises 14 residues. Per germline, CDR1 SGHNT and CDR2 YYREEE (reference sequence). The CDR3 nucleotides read TGTGCCAGCAGCCTGGACAGGGGAAGTGAAAAACTGTTTTTT. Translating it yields CASSLDRGSEKLFF.

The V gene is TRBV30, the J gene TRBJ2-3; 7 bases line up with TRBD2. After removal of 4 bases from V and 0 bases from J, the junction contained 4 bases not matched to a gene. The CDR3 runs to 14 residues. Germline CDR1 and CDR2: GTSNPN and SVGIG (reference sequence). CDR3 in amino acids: CAWTSGTSTDTQYF. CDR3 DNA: TGTGCCTGGACTAGCGGTACTAGCACAGATACGCAGTATTTT.

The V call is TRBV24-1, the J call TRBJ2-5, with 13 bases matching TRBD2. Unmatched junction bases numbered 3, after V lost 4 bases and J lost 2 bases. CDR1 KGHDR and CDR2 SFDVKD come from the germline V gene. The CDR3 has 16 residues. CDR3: CATSDPGLAGQETQYF. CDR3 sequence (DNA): TGTGCCACCAGTGACCCGGGACTAGCGGGACAAGAGACCCAGTACTTC.

CDR3 DNA: TGTGCCAGCAGCCACAGACAGAACCTCTATGGCTACACCTTC. Translating it yields CASSHRQNLYGYTF. The V gene is TRBV7-9, the J gene TRBJ1-2, with D possibly matching TRBD1 (5 bases). CDR3 length equals 14 residues. Germline CDR1 reads SEHNR; CDR2 reads FQNEAQ (reference sequence). V was pared by 5 bases and J by 4 bases, with 14 bases between.

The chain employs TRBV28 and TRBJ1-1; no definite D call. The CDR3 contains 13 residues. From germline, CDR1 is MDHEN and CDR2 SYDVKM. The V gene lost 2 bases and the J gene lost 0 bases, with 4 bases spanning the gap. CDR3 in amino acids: CASSLALNTEAFF. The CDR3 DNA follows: TGTGCCAGCAGTTTAGCCTTGAACACTGAAGCTTTCTTT.

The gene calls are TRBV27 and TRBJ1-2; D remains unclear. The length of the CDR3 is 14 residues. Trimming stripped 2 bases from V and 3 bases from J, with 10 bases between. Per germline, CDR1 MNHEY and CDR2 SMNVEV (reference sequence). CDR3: CASSLRLGDYGYTF. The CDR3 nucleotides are TGTGCCAGCAGTTTACGACTGGGTGACTATGGCTACACCTTC.

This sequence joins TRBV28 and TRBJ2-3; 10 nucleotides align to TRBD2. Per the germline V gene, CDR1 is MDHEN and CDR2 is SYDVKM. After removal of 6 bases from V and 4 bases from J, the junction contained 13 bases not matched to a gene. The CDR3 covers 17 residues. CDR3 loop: CASRRGASGRTSDTQYF. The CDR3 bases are TGTGCCAGCAGAAGGGGAGCTAGCGGGAGAACTTCAGATACGCAGTATTTT.

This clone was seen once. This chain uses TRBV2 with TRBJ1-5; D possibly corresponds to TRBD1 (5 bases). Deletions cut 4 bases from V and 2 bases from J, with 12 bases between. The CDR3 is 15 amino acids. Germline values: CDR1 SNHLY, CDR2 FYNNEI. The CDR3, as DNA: TGTGCCAGCAGTGCGGAGGGGCCGGGCAATCAGCCCCAGCATTTT. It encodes CASSAEGPGNQPQHF.

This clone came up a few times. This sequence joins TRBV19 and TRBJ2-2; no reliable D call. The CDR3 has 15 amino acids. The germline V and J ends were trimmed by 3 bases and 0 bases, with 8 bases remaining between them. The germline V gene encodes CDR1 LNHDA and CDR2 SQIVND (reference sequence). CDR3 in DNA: TGTGCCAGTAGTATGACACCTTCGAACACCGGGGAGCTGTTTTTT. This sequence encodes CASSMTPSNTGELFF.

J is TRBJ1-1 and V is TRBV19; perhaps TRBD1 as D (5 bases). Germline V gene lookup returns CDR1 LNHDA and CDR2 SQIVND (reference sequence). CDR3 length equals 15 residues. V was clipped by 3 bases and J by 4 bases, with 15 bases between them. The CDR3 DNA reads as TGTGCCAGTAGTATCTTTAGTGCAGGGCGCACTGAAGCTTTCTTT. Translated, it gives CASSIFSAGRTEAFF.

The CDR3 sequence: CASSPRAATNEKLFF. CDR3 nucleotide sequence: TGTGCCAGCAGTCCACGGGCTGCAACTAATGAAAAACTGTTTTTT. The chain has TRBV3-1 (or the pseudogene TRBV3-2) and TRBJ1-4; D remains ambiguous. Trimming removed 6 bases from V and 0 bases from J, with 11 bases in between. Germline values: CDR1 LGHDT, CDR2 YNNKEL (reference sequence). The CDR3 length is 15 residues.